These 18 T cell receptor beta chains originate from one sample sequenced in a study of cytomegalovirus exposure and HLA in healthy donors (dated by TCRdb to 2016 to 2017). Receptor libraries were prepared by the immunoSEQ multiplex PCR assay. For the multiplex PCR, a mixture combining 60 forward primers for TCR Vbeta segments and 13 reverse primers for TCR Jbeta segments was used. TCRdb mirrors the immuneACCESS table, restricted to in-frame sequences. Some clones are absent from its copies; in checked studies, under half trace to an unresolved V gene, and the reason for the others is unknown. The sample table holds about 100,000 clones, of which 80% to 90% were seen once. Roughly 1.2% of the sample belongs to the ten largest clones. What was sequenced was PBMCs. The receptors were gathered from a woman between 18 and 29 years old in good health and CMV-seronegative.

The table lists this clone with a few counts. V usage is TRBV6-5 and J usage is TRBJ2-7; TRBD1 might be the D (6 bases). The CDR3 contains 13 residues. Germline CDR1 reads MNHEY; CDR2 reads SVGAGI. Trimming removed 5 bases at V and 2 bases at J, with 10 bases between. The CDR3 DNA is TGTGCCAGCAGTCGGACAGTGACCTACGAGCAGTACTTC. This gives the protein CASSRTVTYEQYF.

CDR3 region: CASSKARTTGELFF. The CDR3 DNA is TGTGCCAGCAGCAAAGCAAGGACAACTGGGGAGCTGTTTTTT. This chain connects TRBV9 to TRBJ2-2; D is possibly TRBD1 (5 bases). Germline V gene sequence: CDR1 SGDLS, CDR2 YYNGEE. V was shortened by 4 bases and J by 8 bases, with 15 bases between the two germline ends. The CDR3 sequence is 14 residues long. Variable domain in full (rest from reference TRBV9 and TRBJ2-2): DSGVTQTPKHLITATGQRVTLRCSPRSGDLSVYWYQQSLDQGLQFLIQYYNGEERAKGNILERFSAQQFPDLHSELNLSSLELGDSALYFCASSKARTTGELFFGEGSRLTVL.

The chain is built from TRBV15 and TRBJ1-1; D not resolved. CDR3 size: 16 residues. V was pared by 0 bases and J by 1 base, with 12 bases between. The germline V gene encodes CDR1 LNHNV and CDR2 YYDKDF (reference sequence). The CDR3 DNA sequence: TGTGCCACCAGCAGAGATAGAGAGGGCGCGAACACTGAAGCTTTCTTT. Protein: CATSRDREGANTEAFF.

Of note for this clone: Germline and junction disagree at one end, which may indicate a read error. This CDR3 is also generated by other DNA sequences in the sample. This chain joins TRBV18 and TRBJ2-3; 11 bases fit TRBD1. Germline V gene lookup returns CDR1 KGHSH and CDR2 LQKENI. The CDR3 has 15 amino acids. The CDR3 sequence: CASSPRTGGTDTQYF. In nucleotides, the CDR3 is TGTGCCAGCTCACCACGGACAGGGGGCACAGATACGCAATATTTT.

The chain employs TRBV29-1 and TRBJ1-1; 8 nucleotides line up with TRBD1. After removal of 6 bases from V and 3 bases from J, the junction contained 9 bases not matched to a gene. CDR1 and CDR2 (germline): SQVTM, ANQGSEA. The CDR3 spans 14 residues. Here the CDR3 reads CSVGGQGADTEAFF. The CDR3 DNA reads TGCAGCGTGGGGGGCCAGGGGGCTGACACTGAAGCTTTCTTT.

For the CDR3, the DNA is TGTGCCAGCAGCCGGACAGGGGGCCAAGAGACCCAGTACTTC. It yields the protein CASSRTGGQETQYF. V usage is TRBV28 and J usage is TRBJ2-5; 10 positions agree with TRBD1. The CDR3 consists of 14 residues. CDR1 and CDR2 (germline): MDHEN, SYDVKM. The trim removed 6 bases at V and 1 base at J, leaving 2 bases unmatched. Full variable domain (rest looked up from reference TRBV28 and TRBJ2-5): DVKVTQSSRYLVKRTGEKVFLECVQDMDHENMFWYRQDPGLGLRLIYFSYDVKMKEKGDIPEGYSVSREKKERFSLILESASTNQTSMYLCASSRTGGQETQYFGPGTRLLVL.

The sample holds a few counts of this clone. The genes are TRBV6-6 and TRBJ2-7, with D possibly TRBD1 on 6 matching bases. CDR3 length equals 14 residues. V dropped 6 bases and J dropped 0 bases, with 12 bases sitting between them. CDR1 is MNHNY and CDR2 is SVGAGI in the germline V gene (reference sequence). CDR3 loop: CASSQGDNSYEQYF. The DNA for the CDR3 is TGTGCCAGCAGCCAAGGGGACAACTCCTACGAGCAGTACTTC.

This chain joins TRBV30 and TRBJ1-6, with TRBD1 as a possible D gene (5 bases). The CDR3 sequence is 16 residues long. With 3 bases removed from V and 5 bases from J, the gap between germline ends came to 17 bases. Germline lookup yields CDR1 GTSNPN and CDR2 SVGIG (reference sequence). The CDR3 DNA sequence: TGTGCCTGGAGCGACCAGGGATGGAGTAATAATTCACCCCTCCACTTT. This codes for CAWSDQGWSNNSPLHF.

The V call is TRBV4-1, the J call TRBJ1-2; TRBD1 agrees at 7 bases. V was clipped by 4 bases and J by 6 bases; unmatched bases: 8. Germline assignment: CDR1 MGHRA and CDR2 YSYEKL. This CDR3 is 14 amino acids long. The CDR3 reads CASSPSQGDNGYTF. The CDR3 DNA is TGCGCCAGCAGCCCATCGCAGGGGGATAATGGCTACACCTTC.

CDR3 loop: CAISDPSAGAGVPYEQYF. The DNA of the CDR3 is TGTGCCATCAGTGACCCATCCGCTGGGGCAGGGGTTCCCTACGAGCAGTACTTC. The rearrangement joins TRBV10-3 to TRBJ2-7; weak D call: TRBD1 (6 bases). There are 18 residues in the CDR3. V lost 3 bases to trimming and J lost 2 bases, with 23 bases between them. Per germline, CDR1 ENHRY and CDR2 SYGVKD.

The chain recombines TRBV19 with TRBJ1-4, with a tentative D call TRBD1 (5 bases). The CDR3 extends over 15 amino acids. Per germline, CDR1 LNHDA and CDR2 SQIVND (reference sequence). V was shortened by 7 bases and J by 3 bases, with 15 bases between the two germline ends. This CDR3 is CASMDNPEANEKLFF. As DNA, the CDR3 is TGTGCCAGTATGGACAACCCAGAGGCTAATGAAAAACTGTTTTTT.

The chain recombines TRBV7-2 with TRBJ1-6; 8 bases fit TRBD1. V shed 6 bases, J shed 4 bases, and the junction held 8 bases outside the gene matches. CDR1 is SGHTA, CDR2 FQGNSA, per germline. The length of the CDR3 is 16 residues. CDR3 protein: CASSSQGARYNSPLHF. The DNA for the CDR3 is TGTGCCAGCAGTTCTCAGGGGGCAAGATATAATTCACCCCTCCACTTT.

The chain combines TRBV30 with TRBJ2-5; D ambiguous. V lost 4 bases and J lost 0, with 3 bases in between. There are 11 residues in the CDR3. From germline, CDR1 is GTSNPN and CDR2 SVGIG (reference sequence). CDR3 sequence (DNA): TGTGCCTGGACTCACCAAGAGACCCAGTACTTC. It codes for CAWTHQETQYF.

The chain joins TRBV10-3 to TRBJ2-7; 7 positions agree with TRBD2. Per the germline V gene, CDR1 is ENHRY and CDR2 is SYGVKD. This CDR3 is built from 13 residues. V dropped 6 bases and J dropped 3; count of bases not matched to a gene: 5. Written as DNA, the CDR3 is TGTGCCATCAGGGGAGGGACTTTCTACGAGCAGTACTTC. This gives the protein CAIRGGTFYEQYF.

The sample holds a few counts of this clone. The gene calls are TRBV6-1 and TRBJ2-1; 10 positions match TRBD1. Per the germline V gene, CDR1 is MNHNS and CDR2 is SASEGT. The V gene end was trimmed by 7 bases and the J gene end by 2 bases; junction bases not matched to a gene: 5. CDR3 length equals 15 residues. The CDR3 loop is CASNHGTGAYNEQFF. DNA for the CDR3: TGTGCCAGCAACCACGGGACAGGGGCCTACAATGAGCAGTTCTTC.

V is TRBV11-1 and J is TRBJ2-7; perhaps TRBD1 as D (5 bases). Trimming pared 3 bases from V and 0 bases from J, leaving 6 bases between. Per germline, CDR1 SGHAT and CDR2 FQDESV (reference sequence). The CDR3 loop spans 13 amino acids. Here the CDR3 DNA reads TGTGCCAGCAGCTTCCAGGGCTCCTACGAGCAGTACTTC. Encoded protein: CASSFQGSYEQYF.

The chain combines TRBV4-2 with TRBJ2-5, with D perhaps matching TRBD1 (5 bases). Germline V gene lookup returns CDR1 LGHNA and CDR2 YNFKEQ. V lost 1 base to trimming and J lost 3 bases, with 15 bases between them. The CDR3 has 16 residues. The CDR3 DNA is TGTGCCAGCAGCCAAGGGCGCGGAACAGGAGAAGAGACCCAGTACTTC. This codes for CASSQGRGTGEETQYF.

V and J are TRBV6-5 and TRBJ2-1, with 7 bases identical to TRBD1. Losses at the gene ends were 5 bases for V and 3 bases for J; bases not matched to a gene: 7. Germline V gives CDR1 MNHEY, CDR2 SVGAGI. The CDR3 runs 15 residues. CDR3 nucleotides: TGTGCCAGCAGTGGTAGTTGGGACAGCTACAATGAGCAGTTCTTC. Translation gives CASSGSWDSYNEQFF.